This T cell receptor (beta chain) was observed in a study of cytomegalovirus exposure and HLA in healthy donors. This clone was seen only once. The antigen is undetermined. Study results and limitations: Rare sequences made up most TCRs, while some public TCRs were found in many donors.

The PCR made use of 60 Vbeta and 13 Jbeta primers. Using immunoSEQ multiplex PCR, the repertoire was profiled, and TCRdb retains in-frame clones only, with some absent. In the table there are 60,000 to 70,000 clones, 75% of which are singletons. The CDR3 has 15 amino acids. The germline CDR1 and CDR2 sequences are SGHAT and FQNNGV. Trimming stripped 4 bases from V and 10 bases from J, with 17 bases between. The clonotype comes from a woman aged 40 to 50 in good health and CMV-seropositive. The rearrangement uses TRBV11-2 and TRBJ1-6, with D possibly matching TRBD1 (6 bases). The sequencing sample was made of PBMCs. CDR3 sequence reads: CASSSGGLNVSPLHF. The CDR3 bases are TGTGCCAGCAGCTCCGGGGGGCTCAACGTCTCACCCCTCCACTTT.